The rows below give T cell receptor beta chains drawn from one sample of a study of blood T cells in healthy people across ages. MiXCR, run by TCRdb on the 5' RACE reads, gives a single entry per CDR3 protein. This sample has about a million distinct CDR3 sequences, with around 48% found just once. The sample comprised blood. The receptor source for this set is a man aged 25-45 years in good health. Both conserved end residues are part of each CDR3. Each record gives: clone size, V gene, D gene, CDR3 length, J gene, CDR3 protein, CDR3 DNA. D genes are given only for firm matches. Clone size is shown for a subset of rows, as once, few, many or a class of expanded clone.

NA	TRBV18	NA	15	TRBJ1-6	CASSPETPNNSPLHF	TGTGCCAGCTCACCGGAGACACCTAATAATTCACCCCTCCACTTT
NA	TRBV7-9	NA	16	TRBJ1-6	CASSLAGGGNNSPLHF	TGTGCCAGCAGCTTAGCGGGCGGGGGGAATAATTCACCCCTCCACTTT
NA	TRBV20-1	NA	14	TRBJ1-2	CSASRPRESYGYTF	TGCAGTGCTAGTCGGCCCAGGGAATCCTATGGCTACACCTTC
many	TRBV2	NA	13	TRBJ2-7	CASSEWWSYEQYF	TGTGCCAGCAGTGAGTGGTGGTCCTACGAGCAGTACTTC
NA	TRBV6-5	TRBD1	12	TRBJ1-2	CASSKDRVGYTF	TGTGCCAGCAGTAAAGACAGGGTTGGCTACACCTTC
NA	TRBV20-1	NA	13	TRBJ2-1	CSARRVAPETQFF	TGCAGTGCTCGTAGGGTAGCCCCAGAGACCCAGTTCTTC
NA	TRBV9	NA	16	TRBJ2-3	CASSQQSGLSTDTQYF	TGTGCCAGCAGCCAACAGAGCGGCCTTAGCACAGATACGCAGTATTTT
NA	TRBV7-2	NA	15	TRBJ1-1	CASSFRTLTNTEAFF	TGTGCCAGCAGCTTCCGGACACTGACGAACACTGAAGCTTTCTTT
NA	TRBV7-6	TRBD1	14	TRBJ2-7	CASSGGTGRYEQYF	TGTGCCAGCAGCGGGGGGACAGGGCGCTACGAGCAGTACTTC
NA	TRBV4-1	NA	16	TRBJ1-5	CASSQASPRGNQPQHF	TGCGCCAGCAGCCAAGCCTCACCTCGGGGCAATCAGCCCCAGCATTTT
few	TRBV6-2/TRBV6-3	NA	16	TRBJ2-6	CASSPFGHSGANVLTF	TGTGCCAGCAGTCCTTTTGGACACTCTGGGGCCAACGTCCTGACTTTC
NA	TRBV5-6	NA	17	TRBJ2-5	CASSLARTFKYQETQYF	TGTGCCAGCAGCTTGGCGAGGACTTTCAAGTACCAAGAGACCCAGTACTTC
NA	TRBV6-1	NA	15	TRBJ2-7	CASSEQPEVSYEQYF	TGTGCCAGCAGTGAACAGCCAGAAGTCTCCTACGAGCAGTACTTC
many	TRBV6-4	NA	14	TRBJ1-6	CASSDSNGGSPLHF	TGTGCCAGCAGTGACTCGAATGGGGGTTCACCCCTCCACTTT
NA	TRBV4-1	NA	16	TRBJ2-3	CASSQVGQLGGDTQYF	TGCGCCAGCAGCCAAGTTGGACAGTTAGGGGGAGATACGCAGTATTTT
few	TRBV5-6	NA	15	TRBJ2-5	CASSRKTGYQETQYF	TGTGCCAGCAGCCGAAAGACAGGATACCAAGAGACCCAGTACTTC
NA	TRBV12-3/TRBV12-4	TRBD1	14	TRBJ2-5	CAGSLTTGPETQYF	TGTGCCGGCAGCCTTACGACAGGGCCCGAGACCCAGTACTTC
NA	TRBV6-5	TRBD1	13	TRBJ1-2	CASRRQGPYGYTF	TGTGCCAGCAGACGACAGGGACCTTATGGCTACACCTTC
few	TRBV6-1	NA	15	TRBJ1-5	CASRGTEHSNQPQHF	TGTGCCAGCAGGGGGACCGAGCATAGCAATCAGCCCCAGCATTTT
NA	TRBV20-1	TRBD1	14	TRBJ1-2	CSAQTGQGAWGYTF	TGCAGTGCTCAGACGGGACAGGGGGCGTGGGGCTACACCTTC
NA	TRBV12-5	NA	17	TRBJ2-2	CASGLVLPASSTGELFF	TGTGCTAGTGGTTTGGTACTGCCGGCCTCCTCCACCGGGGAGCTGTTTTTT
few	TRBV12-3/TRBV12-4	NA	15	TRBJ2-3	CASCSGATSTDTQYF	TGTGCCAGCTGCTCGGGGGCAACTAGCACAGATACGCAGTATTTT
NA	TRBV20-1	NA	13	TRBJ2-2	CSASSRGTGELFF	TGCAGTGCTAGCAGTAGGGGCACCGGGGAGCTGTTTTTT
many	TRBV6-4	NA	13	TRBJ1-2	CASSDGEGSGYTF	TGTGCCAGCAGTGACGGAGAGGGCTCTGGCTACACCTTC